This T cell receptor beta chain comes out of a study of monozygotic twins with inflammatory bowel disease. TCRdb reworked the 5' RACE reads into one entry per CDR3 protein, no DNA. This table lists some 450,000 distinct CDR3 sequences. Germline CDR1 reads GTSNPN; CDR2 reads SVGIG (reference sequence). CDR3 length equals 12 residues. Sequenced sample: blood. This chain uses TRBV30 with TRBJ1-4; lacking DNA, the TRBD1 call made by TCRdb goes unchecked. This TCR derives from a human donor with ulcerative colitis or Crohn's disease, or a healthy co-twin of an affected twin (not recorded which). The CDR3: CAWNRQEEKLFF.